This T cell receptor beta chain was observed in a study of a mutant IDH1 vaccine in newly diagnosed glioma. Background on the study: Treated patients were roughly 62% male, approximately 38% female, mean age 40.4 years.

This table comes from immunoSEQ multiplex PCR, and its TCRdb copy is limited to in-frame clones, with some not included. Among about 66,000 clones listed, approximately 86% were seen once. The time point was: baseline, week 1 (first vaccination visit). Treatment of the sample: pre-vaccination baseline after standard-of-care therapy. Study-wide findings and caveats: Vaccination elicited immune responses in approximately 93% of patients. Whatever changes occurred in top peripheral T cell clonotypes seemed unrelated to pseudoprogression.

Points on this clone: Its antigen is as yet unknown.

V gave up 4 bases and J gave up 0 bases, with 7 bases separating them. The CDR3 covers 14 residues. Germline loops: CDR1 MNHEY, CDR2 SVGAGI. The material was PBMCs, obtained from a glioma patient treated with radiotherapy, temozolomide or both. The chain couples TRBV6-5 to TRBJ1-3, with D unresolved. This receptor was obtained from a man aged 25 to 45 with glioma. The chain's CDR3 is CASSSLYSGNTIYF. Here the CDR3 DNA reads TGTGCCAGCAGTTCCCTGTACTCTGGAAACACCATATATTTT.